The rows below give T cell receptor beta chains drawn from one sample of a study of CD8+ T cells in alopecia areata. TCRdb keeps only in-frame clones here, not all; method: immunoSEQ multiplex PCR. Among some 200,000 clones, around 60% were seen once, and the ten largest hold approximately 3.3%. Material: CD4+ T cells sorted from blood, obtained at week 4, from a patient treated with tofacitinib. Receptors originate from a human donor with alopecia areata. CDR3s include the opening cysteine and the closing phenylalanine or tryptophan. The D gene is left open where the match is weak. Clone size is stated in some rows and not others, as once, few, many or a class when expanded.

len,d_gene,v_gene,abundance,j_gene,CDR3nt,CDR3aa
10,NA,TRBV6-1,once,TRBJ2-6,TGTGCCAGCAGTGAAAGAGGTCAGACTTTC,CASSERGQTF
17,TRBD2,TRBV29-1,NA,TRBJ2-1,TGCAGCGTTGAAGATCGACCTAGCGGGTCGCCTTTCAATGAGCAGTTCTTC,CSVEDRPSGSPFNEQFF
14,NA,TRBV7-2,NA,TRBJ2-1,TGTGCCAGCAGCGAGTACAGGGCCTACAATGAGCAGTTCTTC,CASSEYRAYNEQFF
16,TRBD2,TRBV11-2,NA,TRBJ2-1,TGTGCCAGCAGCCCTCTGAGCGGGGGGCGAAGTAATGAGCAGTTCTTC,CASSPLSGGRSNEQFF
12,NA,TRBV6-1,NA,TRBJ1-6,TGTGCCAGCAGTGAACATGAGGGCCACCTCCACTTT,CASSEHEGHLHF
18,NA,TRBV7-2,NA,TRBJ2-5,TGTGCCAGCAGCTTAGCCGCCGGGCCCGGCAGGGTACGAGAGACCCAGTACTTC,CASSLAAGPGRVRETQYF
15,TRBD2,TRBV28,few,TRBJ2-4,TGTGCCAGCAGTTTAAGCGGGAAAGCCAAAAACATTCAGTACTTC,CASSLSGKAKNIQYF
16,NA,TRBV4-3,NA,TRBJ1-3,TGCGCCAGCAGCCAAGACAGGAGGGTATCTGGAAACACCATATATTTT,CASSQDRRVSGNTIYF
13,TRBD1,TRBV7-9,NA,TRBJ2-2,TGTGCCAGCAGGGGGACAGGCACCGGGGAGCTGTTTTTT,CASRGTGTGELFF
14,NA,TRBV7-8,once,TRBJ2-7,TGTGCCAGCAGCTCGGGACTTCTCCCCTACGAGCAGTACTTC,CASSSGLLPYEQYF
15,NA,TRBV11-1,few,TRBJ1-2,TGTGCCAGCAGCTTACAGCCGTCGCAGGAGTATGGCTACACCTTC,CASSLQPSQEYGYTF
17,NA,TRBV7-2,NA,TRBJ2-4,TGTGCCAGCAGCTCGACCTTATCTCAAGGGGGTAGAAACATTCAGTACTTC,CASSSTLSQGGRNIQYF
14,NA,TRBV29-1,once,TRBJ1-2,TGCAGCGTCGACGGGGGGGGTGCTAACTATGGCTACACCTTC,CSVDGGGANYGYTF
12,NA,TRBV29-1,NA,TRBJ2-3,TGCAGCGTCTGCGGGGGCGTTGATACGCAGTATTTT,CSVCGGVDTQYF
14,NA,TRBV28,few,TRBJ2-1,TGTGCCAGCAGGGATGCAGGGGGGGTCAATGAGCAGTTCTTC,CASRDAGGVNEQFF